The text below deals with one T cell receptor (beta chain). The data belong to a study of CD8 T cells in Susac syndrome. When the RNA was reverse transcribed, random hexamers were used with an input of roughly 0.5 to 1 ug. One entry per CDR3 protein results from TCRdb running MiXCR on the immunoSEQ multiplex PCR reads. The sample carries about 190,000 distinct CDR3 sequences, just under 95% recorded once. V was clipped by 5 bases and J by 7 bases; unmatched bases: 11. The CDR3 covers 15 residues. The germline gives CDR1 MDHEN, CDR2 SYDVKM. The source is a human donor with Susac syndrome. Specimen: CD8+ T cells from PBMCs. This chain connects TRBV28 to TRBJ1-5; TRBD1 agrees at 7 bases. The CDR3 protein is CASSGDREPSQPQHF. The DNA of the CDR3 is TGTGCCAGCAGTGGAGACAGGGAGCCTTCCCAGCCCCAGCATTTT.